The clone carrying this T cell receptor (beta chain) came up many times. Its specificity is not known. The source of the sample is a study of T cells in Graves' hyperthyroidism and ophthalmopathy. Study outcomes and limitations: Blood also contained most expanded thyroid clonotypes above 0.001.

Amplified TCR beta CDR3 regions derived from RNA transcripts. HTBI primers were used for first-round RT-PCR of the TCR CDR3. A single record per CDR3 protein comes from TCRdb applying MiXCR to the multiplex PCR reads. The sample lists 250,000 to 300,000 distinct CDR3 sequences; roughly a fifth were seen once. Per the germline V gene, CDR1 is SGHRS and CDR2 is YFSETQ. Unmatched junction bases numbered 3, after V lost 4 bases and J lost 3 bases. The CDR3 covers 13 residues. The study included ophthalmopathy patients with Clinical Activity Score at least 3, NOSPECS grade at least 4 and duration under 3 months.

The V gene is TRBV5-1, the J gene TRBJ2-7; TRBD1 aligns across 8 bases. The receptor's source is a man in his fifties or sixties with Graves' ophthalmopathy. Sequencing was done on a sample of blood. CDR3 nucleotide sequence: TGCGCCAGCAGCCGGACAGGGTTCTACGAGCAGTACTTC. Its protein product is CASSRTGFYEQYF.